A single sample is the source of the 9 T cell receptor beta chains below, sequenced in a study of CD4 and CD8 cells across lung adenocarcinoma regions. In TCRdb, the PCR reads were re-called with MiXCR into one record per CDR3 protein. The sample has several thousand distinct CDR3 sequences; approximately 46% are singletons. The specimen sequenced was CD4+ T cells from the margin of a lung tumor. These receptors all stem from a male donor with lung adenocarcinoma. The CD4 and CD8 labels of this study may be unreliable.

This clonotype has ten or more counts. This chain uses TRBV6-5 with TRBJ2-1, with TRBD2 matching 7 bases. V lost 4 bases to trimming and J lost 6 bases; unmatched junction nucleotides: 6. This CDR3 has 14 residues. Germline V lookup: CDR1 MNHEY, CDR2 SVGAGI. The CDR3 DNA sequence: TGTGCCAGCAGTTCCCGGGAGGCTCTCAATGAGCAGTTCTTC. Translation gives CASSSREALNEQFF.

This clonotype was seen a few times. The chain carries TRBV7-3 and TRBJ2-3; unclear D gene. CDR3 length equals 14 residues. Germline values: CDR1 SGHTA, CDR2 FQGTGA. Trimming removed 2 bases at V and 4 bases at J, with 10 bases between. The DNA of the CDR3 is TGTGCCAGCAGCTTATCTGCAAACGCAGATACGCAGTATTTT. It encodes CASSLSANADTQYF.

This clonotype has more than one count but fewer than ten. This CDR3 is CASSFGGVAQETQYF. The CDR3 DNA follows: TGTGCCAGCAGTTTTGGGGGGGTAGCGCAAGAGACCCAGTACTTC. V and J are TRBV6-5 and TRBJ2-5; TRBD2 matches at 7 bases. CDR3 length: 15 amino acids. The V gene's germline CDR1 is MNHEY and CDR2 SVGAGI. Losses at the gene ends were 4 bases for V and 2 bases for J; bases not matched to a gene: 7.

This clonotype was counted a few times. J is TRBJ1-1 and V is TRBV5-1; unclear D gene. Per germline, CDR1 SGHRS and CDR2 YFSETQ. This CDR3 is 14 amino acids long. Deletions cut 0 bases from V and 0 bases from J, with 6 bases between. The CDR3 nucleotides read TGCGCCAGCAGCTTGGACAGCTTGAACACTGAAGCTTTCTTT. As protein: CASSLDSLNTEAFF.

This clonotype came up many times. This chain links TRBV30 with TRBJ2-7, with 7 bases matching TRBD1. Germline CDR1 and CDR2: GTSNPN and SVGIG (reference sequence). V gave up 1 base and J gave up 3 bases; unmatched junction bases: 12. The CDR3 contains 16 residues. CDR3 residues: CAWSATVKDRLYEQYF. Here the CDR3 DNA reads TGTGCCTGGAGTGCGACTGTTAAGGACAGGCTCTACGAGCAGTACTTC.

The chain couples TRBV6-1 to TRBJ2-3; 9 nucleotides align to TRBD2. J lost 2 bases, V lost 6 bases, and 9 bases had no gene match. This CDR3 has 16 residues. CDR1 is MNHNS, CDR2 SASEGT, per germline. CDR3 nucleotide sequence: TGTGCCAGCAGGAACCCTAGCGGGGCGTTCACAGATACGCAGTATTTT. It specifies CASRNPSGAFTDTQYF.

This clonotype showed up many times. This chain uses TRBV11-3 with TRBJ2-1, with no clear D. Germline loops: CDR1 SGHNT, CDR2 YENEEA. The CDR3 spans 15 residues. Trimming stripped 0 bases from V and 3 bases from J, with 9 bases between. The CDR3 region is CASSLDAALYNEQFF. The CDR3 region has the DNA TGTGCCAGCAGCTTAGATGCAGCACTCTACAATGAGCAGTTCTTC.

This clonotype has more than one count but fewer than ten. V gene TRBV27 combines with J gene TRBJ2-2; D is uncertain. This CDR3 comprises 13 residues. CDR1 MNHEY and CDR2 SMNVEV come from the germline V gene (reference sequence). Trimming pared 4 bases from V and 5 bases from J, leaving 8 bases between. The DNA of the CDR3 is TGTGCCAGCAGTTCAGACCGAACCGGGGAGCTGTTTTTT. The encoded protein is CASSSDRTGELFF.

This clonotype is medium-sized within its sample. The gene calls are TRBV27 and TRBJ2-6; 7 positions agree with TRBD1. The CDR3 consists of 16 residues. V shed 5 bases and J 1 base; nucleotides not matched to a gene: 5. CDR1 is MNHEY, CDR2 SMNVEV, per germline (reference sequence). The CDR3 sequence: CASSRGHRSGANVLTF. The CDR3 DNA reads as TGTGCCAGCAGTAGGGGGCATAGATCTGGGGCCAACGTCCTGACTTTC.